Sequencing of this T cell receptor (beta chain) was carried out in a study of shared clonotypes between healthy human individuals. Study-wide results and limits: Shared across a few donors were 4% to 6% of the naive CD4 clonotypes.

Germline V gene lookup returns CDR1 MGHDK and CDR2 SYGVNS. This CDR3 spans 13 amino acids. Trimming took 4 bases from V and 8 from J, leaving 11 bases between them. TCRdb's table, derived via immunoSEQ multiplex PCR, lists solely in-frame clones and lacks some. This table has over 850,000 clones, more than 75% appearing once. This clone appeared a few times. What it binds is unknown. The chain links TRBV25-1 to TRBJ1-4, with D maybe TRBD1 (6 bases). Specimen: memory CD4+ T cells from PBMCs. Subset reported: CD45RA-negative fraction. The TCR sequence derives from a man aged 18 to 30 in good health. Some clones in this sample may be carry-over from other donors' samples. The CDR3 sequence: CASSAGQGEKLFF. In DNA, the CDR3 is TGTGCCAGCAGTGCGGGGCAGGGGGAAAAACTGTTTTTT. Combining the CDR3 with reference TRBV25-1 and TRBJ1-4 gives the whole variable domain EADIYQTPRYLVIGTGKKITLECSQTMGHDKMYWYQQDPGMELHLIHYSYGVNSTEKGDLSSESTVSRIRTEHFPLTLESARPSHTSQYLCASSAGQGEKLFFGSGTQLSVL.